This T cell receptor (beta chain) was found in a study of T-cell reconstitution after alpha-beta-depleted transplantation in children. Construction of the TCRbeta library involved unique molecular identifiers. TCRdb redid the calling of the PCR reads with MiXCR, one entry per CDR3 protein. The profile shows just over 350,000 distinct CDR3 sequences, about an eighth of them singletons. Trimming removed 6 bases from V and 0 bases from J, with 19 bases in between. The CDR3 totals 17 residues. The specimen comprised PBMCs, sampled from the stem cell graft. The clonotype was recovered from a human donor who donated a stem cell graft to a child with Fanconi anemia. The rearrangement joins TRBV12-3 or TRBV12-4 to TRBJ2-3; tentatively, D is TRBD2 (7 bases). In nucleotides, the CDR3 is TGTGCCAGCAGCCCGGGTTGGGGGCGGGGGAGCACAGATACGCAGTATTTT. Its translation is CASSPGWGRGSTDTQYF.